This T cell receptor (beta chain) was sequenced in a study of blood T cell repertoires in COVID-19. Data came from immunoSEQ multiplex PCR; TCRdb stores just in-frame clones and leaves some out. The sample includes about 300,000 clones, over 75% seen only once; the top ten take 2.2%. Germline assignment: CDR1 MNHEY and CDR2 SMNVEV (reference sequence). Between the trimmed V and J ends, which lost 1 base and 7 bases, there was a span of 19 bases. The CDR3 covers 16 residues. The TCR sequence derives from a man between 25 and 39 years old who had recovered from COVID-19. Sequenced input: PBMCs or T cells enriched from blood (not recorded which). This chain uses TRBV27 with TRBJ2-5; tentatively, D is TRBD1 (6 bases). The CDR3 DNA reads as TGTGCCAGCAGTTTATTGGCTGGGGGCAAAGAGGGGACCCAGTACTTC. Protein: CASSLLAGGKEGTQYF.